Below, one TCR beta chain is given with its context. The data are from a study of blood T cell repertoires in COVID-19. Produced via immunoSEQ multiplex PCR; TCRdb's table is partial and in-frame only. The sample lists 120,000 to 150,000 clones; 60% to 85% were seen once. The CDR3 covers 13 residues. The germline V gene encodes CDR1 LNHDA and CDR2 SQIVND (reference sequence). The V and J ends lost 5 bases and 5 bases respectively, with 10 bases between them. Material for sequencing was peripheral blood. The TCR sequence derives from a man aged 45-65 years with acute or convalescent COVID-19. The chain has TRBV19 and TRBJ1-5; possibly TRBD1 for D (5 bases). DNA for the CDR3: TGTGCCAGTAGTCAGGACAAAGATCAGCCCCAGCATTTT. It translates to CASSQDKDQPQHF.